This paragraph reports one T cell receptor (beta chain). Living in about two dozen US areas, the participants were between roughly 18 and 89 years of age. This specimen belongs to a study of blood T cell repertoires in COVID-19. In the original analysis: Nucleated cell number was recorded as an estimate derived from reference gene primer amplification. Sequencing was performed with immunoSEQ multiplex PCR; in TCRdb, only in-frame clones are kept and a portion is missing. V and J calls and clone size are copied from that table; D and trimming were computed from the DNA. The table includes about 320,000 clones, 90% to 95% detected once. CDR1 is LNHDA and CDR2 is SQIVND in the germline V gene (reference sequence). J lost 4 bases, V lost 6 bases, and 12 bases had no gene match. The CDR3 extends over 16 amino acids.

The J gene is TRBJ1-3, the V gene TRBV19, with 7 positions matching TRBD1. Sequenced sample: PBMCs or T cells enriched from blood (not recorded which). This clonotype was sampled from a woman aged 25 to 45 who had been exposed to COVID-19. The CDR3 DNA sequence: TGTGCCAGTAGCCCTCTGGACAGGATTGCCGGAAACACCATATATTTT. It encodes CASSPLDRIAGNTIYF.